Shown below are 29 T cell receptor beta chains from a single sample sequenced in a study of blood T cell repertoires in COVID-19. Measured with immunoSEQ multiplex PCR; TCRdb has only the in-frame clones, and not every one. This table has almost 400,000 clones, 88% appearing once. Material: PBMCs or T cells enriched from blood (not recorded which). These receptors were obtained from a woman younger than 45 with acute COVID-19.

The sample holds a few counts of this clone. The rearrangement joins TRBV18 to TRBJ1-2; TRBD1 might be the D (5 bases). Trimming left V 1 base short and J 0 bases short, with 9 bases between. CDR3 size: 15 residues. The germline V gene has CDR1 KGHSH and CDR2 LQKENI. The CDR3 protein is CASSPQRQSNYGYTF. CDR3 sequence (DNA): TGTGCCAGCTCACCACAGCGACAGTCTAACTATGGCTACACCTTC.

This clone was seen a single time. This sequence joins TRBV3-1 (or the pseudogene TRBV3-2) and TRBJ1-2; D gene unclear. CDR1 is LGHDT and CDR2 is YNNKEL in the germline V gene (reference sequence). Trimming cost V 2 bases and J 4 bases, with 11 bases left between them. The CDR3 covers 14 residues. For the CDR3, the DNA is TGTGCCAGCAGCCAATGGGCTCGTTCCTATGGCTACACCTTC. This encodes CASSQWARSYGYTF.

J is TRBJ2-7 and V is TRBV10-2; 8 bases match TRBD1. Germline CDR1 reads WSHSY; CDR2 reads SAAADI. The V segment lost 3 bases and the J segment 1 base; nucleotides outside the gene matches: 5. The CDR3 runs 15 residues. The CDR3 sequence is CASSDPQGGSYEQYF. The CDR3 DNA is TGCGCCAGCAGTGATCCACAGGGGGGTTCCTACGAGCAGTACTTC.

The sample holds one count of this clone. The V gene is TRBV7-2, the J gene TRBJ2-7; 10 bases align to TRBD2. Trimming at V came to 1 base and at J to 2 bases, leaving 2 bases not matched to a gene. Germline CDR1 is SGHTA and CDR2 is FQGNSA. The CDR3 runs to 15 residues. CDR3 amino acids: CASSLGTSGTYEQYF. In DNA, the CDR3 is TGTGCCAGCAGCTTAGGTACTAGCGGGACCTACGAGCAGTACTTC.

A single count supports this clone. This rearrangement joins TRBV7-2 to TRBJ2-1, with a tentative D call TRBD1 (6 bases). Trimming pared 1 base from V and 3 bases from J, leaving 7 bases between. This CDR3 contains 14 residues. Germline V gene lookup returns CDR1 SGHTA and CDR2 FQGNSA. This CDR3 is CASSLGGHYNEQFF. The CDR3 DNA reads as TGTGCCAGCAGCTTAGGGGGGCACTACAATGAGCAGTTCTTC.

The rearrangement uses TRBV7-2 and TRBJ2-1, with 7 bases matching TRBD1. Germline V CDR1 and CDR2: SGHTA, FQGNSA. This CDR3 region has 15 residues. J was trimmed by 0 bases and V by 6 bases; bases with no gene match: 5. The CDR3 DNA reads TGTGCCAGCAGAGGGGACAGCAGCTCCTACAATGAGCAGTTCTTC. Protein sequence: CASRGDSSSYNEQFF.

The V gene is TRBV4-1, the J gene TRBJ1-1, with TRBD1 matching 11 bases. Germline-derived CDR1 and CDR2 are MGHRA and YSYEKL. The V gene end was trimmed by 7 bases and the J gene end by 7 bases; junction bases not matched to a gene: 5. The CDR3 loop spans 13 amino acids. The CDR3 spells CASTRTGGYEAFF. The CDR3 bases are TGCGCCAGCACCCGGACAGGGGGCTATGAAGCTTTCTTT.

This sequence joins TRBV30 and TRBJ2-7, with a weak D call TRBD2 (6 bases). The germline V and J ends were trimmed by 1 base and 3 bases, with 16 bases remaining between them. Per germline, CDR1 GTSNPN and CDR2 SVGIG (reference sequence). The CDR3 contains 15 residues. Here the CDR3 DNA reads TGTGCCTGGAGTGGAGGACCGGGACTTGTCTACGAGCAGTACTTC. It yields the protein CAWSGGPGLVYEQYF.

This clone appeared a single time. This chain links TRBV29-1 with TRBJ2-3; D is perhaps TRBD2 (6 bases). Trimming removed 3 bases at V and 6 bases at J, with 10 bases between. Germline lookup yields CDR1 SQVTM and CDR2 ANQGSEA. The CDR3 loop spans 12 amino acids. CDR3 in DNA: TGCAGCGTTGATGGAGGGAAGGATACGCAGTATTTT. Its protein product is CSVDGGKDTQYF.

This sequence joins TRBV7-9 and TRBJ2-3; 8 nucleotides line up with TRBD1. CDR1 is SEHNR, CDR2 FQNEAQ, per germline (reference sequence). The CDR3 contains 17 residues. Trimming removed 5 bases from V and 0 bases from J; junction bases left unmatched: 10. The CDR3 nucleotides are TGTGCCAGCAGCGTCCCTCCGGGACAGGATAGCACAGATACGCAGTATTTT. Translating it yields CASSVPPGQDSTDTQYF.

The chain is built from TRBV9 and TRBJ1-5; possible D gene TRBD1, 5 bases. This CDR3 comprises 14 residues. The germline V gene has CDR1 SGDLS and CDR2 YYNGEE. The germline V and J ends were trimmed by 4 bases and 8 bases, with 16 bases remaining between them. CDR3 bases: TGTGCCAGCAGCCCTCGGGGGTCAAGAGAGCCCCAGCATTTT. Translated: CASSPRGSREPQHF.

V is TRBV9 and J is TRBJ2-3; no definite D call. Germline V lookup: CDR1 SGDLS, CDR2 YYNGEE. Trimming removed 4 bases at V and 2 bases at J, with 8 bases between. CDR3 length: 13 amino acids. The CDR3 protein is CASSPLTTDTQYF. CDR3 in DNA: TGTGCCAGCAGCCCCCTAACCACAGATACGCAGTATTTT.

This clone was observed a handful of times. V gene TRBV5-4 combines with J gene TRBJ1-2; possibly TRBD1 for D (6 bases). CDR3 length equals 12 residues. CDR1 and CDR2 (germline): SGHNT, YYREEE (reference sequence). The V gene lost 4 bases and the J gene lost 7 bases, with 11 bases spanning the gap. The CDR3 protein is CASSAWGRGYTF. The DNA of the CDR3 is TGTGCCAGCAGCGCGTGGGGGCGTGGCTACACCTTC.

This chain links TRBV5-8 with TRBJ1-5; unclear D gene. This CDR3 is built from 14 residues. Trimming pared 7 bases from V and 0 bases from J, leaving 11 bases between. Germline V gene sequence: CDR1 SGHTS, CDR2 YDEGEE. CDR3 nucleotides: TGTGCCAGCCCAAAAGACATTAGCAATCAGCCCCAGCATTTT. It yields the protein CASPKDISNQPQHF.

This clone was seen a single time. The V and J genes are TRBV10-1 and TRBJ1-1; D is ambiguous. V shed 2 bases and J shed 5 bases, with 6 bases lying between them. From germline, CDR1 is WNHNN and CDR2 SYGVQD (reference sequence). The CDR3 is 12 amino acids. In DNA form, the CDR3 reads TGCGCCAGCAGTGAGGGACTTACTGAAGCTTTCTTT. This sequence encodes CASSEGLTEAFF.

The chain uses TRBV4-1 and TRBJ2-2; 7 nucleotides agree with TRBD2. J lost 7 bases, V lost 1 base, and 3 bases had no gene match. The CDR3 runs 14 residues. Germline lookup yields CDR1 MGHRA and CDR2 YSYEKL. CDR3 coding DNA: TGCGCCAGCAGCCAAGTTGGGGGGGGCGGGGAGCTGTTTTTT. Its translation is CASSQVGGGGELFF.

This clone was counted a few times. The chain carries TRBV18 and TRBJ1-1, with D unclear. V lost 3 bases and J lost 0, with 8 bases in between. This CDR3 is built from 14 residues. CDR1 is KGHSH and CDR2 is LQKENI in the germline V gene. CDR3 DNA: TGTGCCAGCTCACCCCTCCTTCTGAACACTGAAGCTTTCTTT. Protein sequence: CASSPLLLNTEAFF.

A note on this clone: At one end, the junction sequence differs from germline, possibly due to a read error. The J gene is TRBJ2-3, the V gene TRBV7-9; 11 bases map to TRBD2. This CDR3 contains 15 residues. Germline CDR1 and CDR2: SEHNR and FQNEAQ (reference sequence). DNA of the CDR3: TGTGCCAGCAGCATAGCGGGGGGGCCCATAGATACGCAGTATTTT. Its protein product is CASSIAGGPIDTQYF.

The rearrangement joins TRBV27 to TRBJ2-3; D might be TRBD1 (6 bases). The CDR3 runs 16 residues. V was shortened by 5 bases and J by 2 bases, with 17 bases between the two germline ends. Germline values: CDR1 MNHEY, CDR2 SMNVEV (reference sequence). The CDR3: CASSRLIQGSTDTQYF. In DNA, the CDR3 is TGTGCCAGCAGTCGACTGATACAGGGATCCACAGATACGCAGTATTTT.

This clone was seen a few times. The DNA of the CDR3 is TGTGCCAGCAGCGTAGACCCTACTCGCGGCAAAAACATTCAGTACTTC. Protein: CASSVDPTRGKNIQYF. The chain links TRBV9 to TRBJ2-4; D unclear. Trimming took 0 bases from V and 3 from J, leaving 13 bases between them. The CDR3 length is 16 residues. Germline V lookup: CDR1 SGDLS, CDR2 YYNGEE. Looking up the rest from reference TRBV9 and TRBJ2-4 gives the full variable domain: DSGVTQTPKHLITATGQRVTLRCSPRSGDLSVYWYQQSLDQGLQFLIQYYNGEERAKGNILERFSAQQFPDLHSELNLSSLELGDSALYFCASSVDPTRGKNIQYFGAGTRLSVL.

The chain has TRBV24-1 and TRBJ1-5, with TRBD1 matching over 9 bases. Germline-derived CDR1 and CDR2 are KGHDR and SFDVKD. V shed 4 bases, J shed 3 bases, and the junction held 9 bases outside the gene matches. The CDR3 runs 17 residues. CDR3 bases: TGTGCCACCAGTGAACCCGGGGACAGGGAGGACAATCAGCCCCAGCATTTT. The encoded protein is CATSEPGDREDNQPQHF.

This chain joins TRBV5-6 and TRBJ2-3, with TRBD1 as a possible D gene (5 bases). V was clipped by 0 bases and J by 4 bases, with 9 bases between them. In germline, CDR1 is SGHDT, CDR2 YYEEEE. This CDR3 is built from 14 residues. In DNA, the CDR3 is TGTGCCAGCAGCTTGGAGGGGCCCGCAGATACGCAGTATTTT. Its protein product is CASSLEGPADTQYF.

The chain employs TRBV7-3 and TRBJ1-1; perhaps TRBD1 as D (5 bases). V shed 2 bases and J shed 5 bases, with 15 bases lying between them. The CDR3 sequence is 15 residues long. The germline V gene encodes CDR1 SGHTA and CDR2 FQGTGA. The CDR3 nucleotides read TGTGCCAGCAGCTTACAGGGCAGGGAGGTAACTGAAGCTTTCTTT. This sequence encodes CASSLQGREVTEAFF.

This clone has just a few counts. This chain links TRBV24-1 with TRBJ1-2, with a possible D match to TRBD1 (6 bases). V was shortened by 4 bases and J by 8 bases, with 16 bases between the two germline ends. CDR3 size: 14 residues. Looked up from germline, CDR1 is KGHDR and CDR2 is SFDVKD. Here the CDR3 DNA reads TGTGCCACCAGTGACTCTACGGGGGGGCGCGGCTACACCTTC. Residues: CATSDSTGGRGYTF.

The chain combines TRBV18 with TRBJ2-3, with D possibly being TRBD1 (6 bases). CDR3 length: 12 amino acids. Trimming took off 7 bases at V and 5 bases at J, with 10 bases between the two ends. Germline V gene data show CDR1 as KGHSH and CDR2 as LQKENI. The CDR3 nucleotides are TGTGCCAGCTTGGGGGCGCGAGATACGCAGTATTTT. The encoded protein is CASLGARDTQYF.

The genes are TRBV5-1 and TRBJ2-7; 8 nucleotides line up with TRBD1. The CDR3 is made up of 18 amino acids. The germline CDR1 and CDR2 sequences are SGHRS and YFSETQ. The trim removed 0 bases at V and 3 bases at J, leaving 14 bases unmatched. The CDR3 DNA is TGCGCCAGCAGCTTGGGAGGGTTCGGGACAGGCCATTTCTACGAGCAGTACTTC. This sequence encodes CASSLGGFGTGHFYEQYF.

V gene TRBV7-2 combines with J gene TRBJ2-5; 10 bases agree with TRBD1. Germline V lookup: CDR1 SGHTA, CDR2 FQGNSA. The CDR3 covers 15 residues. V lost 1 base to trimming and J lost 8 bases; unmatched junction nucleotides: 7. The CDR3 here is CASSLGGTGVGTQYF. As DNA, the CDR3 is TGTGCCAGCAGCTTAGGAGGGACAGGGGTGGGAACCCAGTACTTC.

As regards this clone: This specimen includes other DNA sequences encoding the same CDR3. The J gene is TRBJ1-1, the V gene TRBV7-9; D gene unclear. The CDR3 sequence is 14 residues long. V gave up 1 base and J gave up 5 bases, with 11 bases separating them. CDR1 is SEHNR and CDR2 is FQNEAQ in the germline V gene (reference sequence). CDR3: CASSLEGRATEAFF. The CDR3 region has the DNA TGTGCCAGCAGCTTAGAAGGGAGGGCTACTGAAGCTTTCTTT.

This clone was recorded only once. V gene TRBV4-1 combines with J gene TRBJ2-7; TRBD1 matches at 8 bases. With 1 base clipped from V and 6 bases from J, the junction kept 2 bases outside the gene matches. Germline V gene lookup returns CDR1 MGHRA and CDR2 YSYEKL. This CDR3 is 13 amino acids long. CDR3 coding DNA: TGCGCCAGCAGCCAAGGGACAGGGCCCGAGCAGTACTTC. It yields the protein CASSQGTGPEQYF.